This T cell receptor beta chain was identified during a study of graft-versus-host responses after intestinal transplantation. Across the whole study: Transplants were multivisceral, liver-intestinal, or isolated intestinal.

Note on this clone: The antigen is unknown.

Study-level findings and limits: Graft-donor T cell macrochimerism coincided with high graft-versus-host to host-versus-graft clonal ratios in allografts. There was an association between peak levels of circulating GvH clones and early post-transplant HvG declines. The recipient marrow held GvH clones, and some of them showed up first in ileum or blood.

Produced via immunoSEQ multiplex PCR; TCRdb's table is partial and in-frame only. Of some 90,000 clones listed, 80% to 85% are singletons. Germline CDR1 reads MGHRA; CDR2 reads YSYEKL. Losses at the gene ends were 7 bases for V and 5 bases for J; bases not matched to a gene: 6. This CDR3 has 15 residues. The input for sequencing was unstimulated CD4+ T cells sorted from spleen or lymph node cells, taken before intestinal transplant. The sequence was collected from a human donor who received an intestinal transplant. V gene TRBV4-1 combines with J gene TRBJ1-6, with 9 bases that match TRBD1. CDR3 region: CASTAGTGNNSPLHF. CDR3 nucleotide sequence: TGCGCCAGCACCGCCGGGACAGGGAATAATTCACCCCTCCACTTT.